Only a few counts were recorded for the clone carrying this TCR beta chain. As yet, its antigen is unknown. Germline CDR1 and CDR2: MNHNS and SASEGT. Losses at the gene ends were 5 bases for V and 7 bases for J; bases not matched to a gene: 10. This CDR3 region has 15 residues. This record belongs to a study of T-cell reconstitution after alpha-beta-depleted transplantation in children. Study findings and constraints: Where some patients showed high TCRbeta diversity at day 60, it came from recipient T cells and thymic progenitors that had survived.

A library of TCRbeta sequences, prepared with unique molecular identifiers, was generated. One entry per CDR3 protein results from TCRdb running MiXCR on the PCR reads. The sample includes 240,000 or so distinct CDR3 sequences, 7.5% to 9.5% of them seen just once. The chain couples TRBV6-1 to TRBJ2-7; 11 nucleotides agree with TRBD1. This receptor was obtained from a male patient aged 10 to 17 who had a stem cell transplant for acute lymphoblastic leukemia, so the T cells may come from the graft donor. This specimen was PBMCs, mostly from graft donor cells, taken 180 days after TCRalphabeta/CD19-depleted stem cell transplant. The CDR3 nucleotides read TGTGCCAGCAGTCAACATGGGACAGGGGGGGGAGAGCAGTACTTC. Translated: CASSQHGTGGGEQYF.